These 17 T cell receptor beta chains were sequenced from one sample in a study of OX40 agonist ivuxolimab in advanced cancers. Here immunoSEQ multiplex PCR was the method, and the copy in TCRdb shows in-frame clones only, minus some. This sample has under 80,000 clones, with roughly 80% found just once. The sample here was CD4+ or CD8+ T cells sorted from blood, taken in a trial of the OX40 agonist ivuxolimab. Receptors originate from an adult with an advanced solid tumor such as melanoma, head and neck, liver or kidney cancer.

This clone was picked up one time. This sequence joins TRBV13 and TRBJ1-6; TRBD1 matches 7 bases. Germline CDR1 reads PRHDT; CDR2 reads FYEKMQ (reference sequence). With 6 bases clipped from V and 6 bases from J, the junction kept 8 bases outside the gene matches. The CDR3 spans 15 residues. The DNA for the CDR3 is TGTGCCAGCAGTTCACCGGGACAGAGTAATTCACCCCTCCACTTT. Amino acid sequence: CASSSPGQSNSPLHF. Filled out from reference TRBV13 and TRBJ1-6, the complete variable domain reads AAGVIQSPRHLIKEKRETATLKCYPIPRHDTVYWYQQGPGQDPQFLISFYEKMQSDKGSIPDRFSAQQFSDYHSELNMSSLELGDSALYFCASSSPGQSNSPLHFGNGTRLTVT.

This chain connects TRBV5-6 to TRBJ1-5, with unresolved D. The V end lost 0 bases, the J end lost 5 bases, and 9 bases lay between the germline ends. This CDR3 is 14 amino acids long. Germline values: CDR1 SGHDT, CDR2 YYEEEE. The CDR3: CASSLAGVHQPQHF. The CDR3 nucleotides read TGTGCCAGCAGCTTGGCGGGTGTCCATCAGCCCCAGCATTTT.

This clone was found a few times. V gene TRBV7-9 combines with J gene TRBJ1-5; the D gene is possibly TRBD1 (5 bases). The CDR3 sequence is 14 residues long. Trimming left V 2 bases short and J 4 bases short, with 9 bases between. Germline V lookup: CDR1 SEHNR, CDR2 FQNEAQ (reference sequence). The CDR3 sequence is CASSLQGGNQPQHF. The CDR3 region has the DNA TGTGCCAGCAGCTTACAGGGCGGTAATCAGCCCCAGCATTTT.

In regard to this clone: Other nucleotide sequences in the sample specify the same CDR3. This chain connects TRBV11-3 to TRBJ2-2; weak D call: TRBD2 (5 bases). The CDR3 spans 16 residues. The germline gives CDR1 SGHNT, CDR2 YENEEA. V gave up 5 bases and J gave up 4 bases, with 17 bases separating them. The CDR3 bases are TGTGCCAGCAGCACCCCGGCTCTAGCCGGCACCGGGGAGCTGTTTTTT. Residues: CASSTPALAGTGELFF.

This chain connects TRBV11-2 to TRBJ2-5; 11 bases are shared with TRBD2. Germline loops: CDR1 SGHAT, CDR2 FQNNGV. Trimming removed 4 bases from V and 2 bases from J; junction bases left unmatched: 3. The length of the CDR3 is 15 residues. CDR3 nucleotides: TGTGCCAGCAGCTGGGGGACTAGCGGACAAGAGACCCAGTACTTC. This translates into CASSWGTSGQETQYF.

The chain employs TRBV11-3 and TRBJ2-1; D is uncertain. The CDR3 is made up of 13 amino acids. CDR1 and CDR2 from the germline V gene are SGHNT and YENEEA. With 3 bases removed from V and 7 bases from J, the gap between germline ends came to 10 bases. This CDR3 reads CASSFRLENEQFF. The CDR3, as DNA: TGTGCCAGCAGCTTCAGATTGGAAAATGAGCAGTTCTTC.

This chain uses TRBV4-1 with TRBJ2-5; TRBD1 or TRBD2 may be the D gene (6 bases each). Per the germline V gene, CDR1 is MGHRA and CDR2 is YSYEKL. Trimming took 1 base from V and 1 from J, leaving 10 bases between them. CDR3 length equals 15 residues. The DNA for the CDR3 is TGCGCCAGCAGCCAAGGGAGGGGGAGCCAAGAGACCCAGTACTTC. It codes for CASSQGRGSQETQYF.

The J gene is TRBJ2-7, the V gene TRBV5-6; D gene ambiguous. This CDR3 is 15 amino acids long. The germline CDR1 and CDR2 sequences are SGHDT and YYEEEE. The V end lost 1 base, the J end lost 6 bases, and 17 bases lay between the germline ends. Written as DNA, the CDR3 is TGTGCCAGCAGCTTGCCGGACCGGCACCCCTCCGAGCAGTACTTC. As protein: CASSLPDRHPSEQYF.

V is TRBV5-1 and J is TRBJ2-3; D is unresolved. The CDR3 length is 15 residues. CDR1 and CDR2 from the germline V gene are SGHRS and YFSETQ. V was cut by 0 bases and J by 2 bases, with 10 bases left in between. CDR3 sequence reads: CASSLEHTNTDTQYF. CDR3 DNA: TGCGCCAGCAGCTTGGAACATACTAACACAGATACGCAGTATTTT.

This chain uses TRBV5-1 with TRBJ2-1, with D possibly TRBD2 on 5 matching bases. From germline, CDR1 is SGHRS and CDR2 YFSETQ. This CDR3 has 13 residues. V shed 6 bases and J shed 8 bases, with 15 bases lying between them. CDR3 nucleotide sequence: TGCGCCAGCACCCGAGGGCCGGGCGATGAGCAGTTCTTC. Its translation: CASTRGPGDEQFF.

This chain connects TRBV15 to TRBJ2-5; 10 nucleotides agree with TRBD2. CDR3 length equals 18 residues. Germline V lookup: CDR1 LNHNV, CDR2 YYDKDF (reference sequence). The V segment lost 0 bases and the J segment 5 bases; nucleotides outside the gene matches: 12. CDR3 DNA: TGTGCCACCAGCAGAGATAAAGTGAGCGGGGGGGCCGTTGAGACCCAGTACTTC. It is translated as CATSRDKVSGGAVETQYF. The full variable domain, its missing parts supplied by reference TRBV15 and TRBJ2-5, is DAMVIQNPRYQVTQFGKPVTLSCSQTLNHNVMYWYQQKSSQAPKLLFHYYDKDFNNEADTPDNFQSRRPNTSFCFLDIRSPGLGDTAMYLCATSRDKVSGGAVETQYFGPGTRLLVL.

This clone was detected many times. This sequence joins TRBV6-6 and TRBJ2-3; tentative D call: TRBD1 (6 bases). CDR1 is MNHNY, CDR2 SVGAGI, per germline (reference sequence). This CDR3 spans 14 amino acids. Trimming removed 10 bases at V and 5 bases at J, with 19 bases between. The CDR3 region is CATHSWGPGDTQYF. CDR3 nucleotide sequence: TGTGCCACCCACAGTTGGGGGCCAGGAGATACGCAGTATTTT.

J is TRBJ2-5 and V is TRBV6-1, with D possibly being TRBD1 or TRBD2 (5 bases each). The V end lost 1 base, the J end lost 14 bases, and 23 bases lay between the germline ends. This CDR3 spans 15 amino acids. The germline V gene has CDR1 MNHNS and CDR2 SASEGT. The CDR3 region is CASSEGGAAGPPSYF. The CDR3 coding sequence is TGTGCCAGCAGTGAAGGAGGGGCCGCCGGGCCACCCTCATACTTC.

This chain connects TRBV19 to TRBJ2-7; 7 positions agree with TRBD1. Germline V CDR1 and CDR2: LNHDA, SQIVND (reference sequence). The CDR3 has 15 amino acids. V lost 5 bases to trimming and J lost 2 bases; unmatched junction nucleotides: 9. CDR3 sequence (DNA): TGTGCCAGTAGTTCCCGGGACAGACGCACCTACGAGCAGTACTTC. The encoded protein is CASSSRDRRTYEQYF.

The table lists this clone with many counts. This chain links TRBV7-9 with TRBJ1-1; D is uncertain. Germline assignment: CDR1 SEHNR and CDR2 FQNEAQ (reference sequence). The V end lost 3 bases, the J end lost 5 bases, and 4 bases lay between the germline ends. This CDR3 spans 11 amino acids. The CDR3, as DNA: TGTGCCAGCAGCTTTATAACTGAAGCTTTCTTT. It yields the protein CASSFITEAFF.

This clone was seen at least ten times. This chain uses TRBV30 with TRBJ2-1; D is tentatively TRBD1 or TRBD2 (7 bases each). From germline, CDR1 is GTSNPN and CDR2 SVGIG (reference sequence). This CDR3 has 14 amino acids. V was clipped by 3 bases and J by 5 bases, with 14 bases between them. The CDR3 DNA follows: TGTGCCTGGAGCACAGGGAGGGGGCACAATGAGCAGTTCTTC. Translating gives CAWSTGRGHNEQFF.

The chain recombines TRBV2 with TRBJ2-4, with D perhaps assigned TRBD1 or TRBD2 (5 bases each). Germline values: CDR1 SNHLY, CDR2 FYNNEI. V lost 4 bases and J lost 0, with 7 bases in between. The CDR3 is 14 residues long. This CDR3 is CASSVGGAKNIQYF. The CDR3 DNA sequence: TGTGCCAGCAGTGTTGGGGGAGCCAAAAACATTCAGTACTTC.